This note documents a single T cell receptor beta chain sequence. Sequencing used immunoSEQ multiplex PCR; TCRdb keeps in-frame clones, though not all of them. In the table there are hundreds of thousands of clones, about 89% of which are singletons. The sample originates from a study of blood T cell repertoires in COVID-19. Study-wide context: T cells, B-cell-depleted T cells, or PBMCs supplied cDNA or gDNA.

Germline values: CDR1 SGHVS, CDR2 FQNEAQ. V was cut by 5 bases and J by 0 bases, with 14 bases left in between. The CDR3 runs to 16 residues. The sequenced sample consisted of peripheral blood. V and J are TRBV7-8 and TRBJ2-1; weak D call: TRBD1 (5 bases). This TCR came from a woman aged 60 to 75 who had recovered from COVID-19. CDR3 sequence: CASSRTRTSSYNEQFF. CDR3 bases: TGTGCCAGCAGCCGCACTCGGACAAGCTCCTACAATGAGCAGTTCTTC.